The 25 T cell receptor beta chains presented below share a single source sample, sequenced in a study of blood T cells in healthy people across ages. Together with a sample-barcoded 5' primer, a J-beta primer mix was included in a second PCR lasting about 6 to 11 cycles. Each CDR3 protein gets one entry after TCRdb re-called the 5' RACE reads with MiXCR. The table lists fewer than 700,000 distinct CDR3 sequences, approximately 40% of them singletons. Input material: blood. These TCRs come from a man older than 75 in good health.

This sequence joins TRBV30 and TRBJ2-5; 10 bases are a match to TRBD2. Germline CDR1 GTSNPN, CDR2 SVGIG (reference sequence). The CDR3 totals 15 residues. J was trimmed by 3 bases and V by 2 bases; bases with no gene match: 6. The CDR3 protein is CAWSQLSGGEETQYF. In DNA form, the CDR3 reads TGTGCCTGGAGTCAGCTGAGCGGGGGGGAAGAGACCCAGTACTTC.

About this clonotype itself: Being one base from a much bigger clone, this may be a read error. V is TRBV15 and J is TRBJ2-3, with D maybe TRBD1 (5 bases). The CDR3 extends over 12 amino acids. From germline, CDR1 is LNHNV and CDR2 YYDKDF (reference sequence). The CDR3 is CATSRETDMQYF. CDR3 coding DNA: TGTGCCACCAGCAGAGAGACAGATATGCAGTATTTT. Full variable domain (remainder filled in from reference TRBV15 and TRBJ2-3): DAMVIQNPRYQVTQFGKPVTLSCSQTLNHNVMYWYQQKSSQAPKLLFHYYDKDFNNEADTPDNFQSRRPNTSFCFLDIRSPGLGDTAMYLCATSRETDMQYFGPGTRLTVL.

The chain couples TRBV5-8 to TRBJ2-1, with D hard to call. Germline-derived CDR1 and CDR2 are SGHTS and YDEGEE. The CDR3 has 15 residues. V was trimmed by 0 bases and J by 8 bases, leaving 15 bases between them. CDR3: CASSLARSAVDEQFF. The CDR3 DNA sequence: TGTGCCAGCAGCTTGGCACGGAGTGCTGTAGATGAGCAGTTCTTC.

There are a few counts of this clonotype. V and J are TRBV5-1 and TRBJ1-3; tentatively, D is TRBD1 (5 bases). CDR3 length: 14 amino acids. The germline V gene encodes CDR1 SGHRS and CDR2 YFSETQ. The ends were cut back, 4 bases at V and 0 bases at J, with 8 bases in the middle. The CDR3 loop is CASSPGRSGNTIYF. CDR3 nucleotide sequence: TGCGCCAGCAGCCCAGGGCGCTCTGGAAACACCATATATTTT.

This clonotype was picked up a small number of times. The chain has TRBV21-1 and TRBJ2-1; the D call of TRBD1 is as the table states it, not checked on the DNA. TRBV21-1 is flagged as a pseudogene. This CDR3 comprises 16 residues. This CDR3 reads CASSKARGSGGNEQFF. The CDR3 DNA reads TGTGCCAGCAGCAAAGCAAGGGGATCCGGGGGGAATGAGCAGTTCTTC.

Ten or more counts support this clonotype. The chain is built from TRBV6-2 or TRBV6-3 and TRBJ2-1; D unclear. Germline V gene sequence: CDR1 MNHEY, CDR2 SVGEGT. The V end was cut by 3 bases, the J end by 9 bases, with 9 bases between. The CDR3 length is 12 residues. The CDR3 here is CASSYEAAEQFF. The CDR3 nucleotides are TGTGCCAGCAGTTATGAGGCGGCTGAGCAGTTCTTC.

DNA of the CDR3: TGCAGCGTTTCCCCTAGCGGGGTTAATGAGCAGTTCTTC. As protein: CSVSPSGVNEQFF. The rearrangement uses TRBV29-1 and TRBJ2-1, with TRBD2 identical over 9 bases. The CDR3 length is 13 residues. Germline V CDR1 and CDR2: SQVTM, ANQGSEA. The ends lost 5 bases at V and 7 bases at J; junction bases unmatched: 6.

This chain links TRBV29-1 with TRBJ2-2; weak D call: TRBD2 (7 bases). The ends were cut back, 6 bases at V and 7 bases at J, with 21 bases in the middle. The CDR3 is 15 amino acids. CDR1 is SQVTM and CDR2 is ANQGSEA in the germline V gene. The CDR3 nucleotides are TGCAGCGTAATCGTAGGGGGAGGGCCTGGCGGGGAGCTGTTTTTT. It encodes CSVIVGGGPGGELFF.

This clonotype was recorded once. The rearrangement links TRBV5-6 to TRBJ2-1; 12 bases are shared with TRBD1. The tail of the sequence fits TRBJ2-7 better, so the J call may be wrong. The germline CDR1 and CDR2 sequences are SGHDT and YYEEEE. The CDR3 has 19 amino acids. Here the CDR3 reads CASSPTRDRGLMSYNEQYF. For the CDR3, the DNA is TGTGCCAGCAGCCCAACCCGGGACAGGGGGCTTATGTCCTACAATGAGCAGTACTTC.

The chain carries TRBV3-1 and TRBJ1-2, with TRBD1 identical over 10 bases. V shed 2 bases and J 2 bases; nucleotides not matched to a gene: 2. Germline V CDR1 and CDR2: LGHDT, YNNKEL (reference sequence). The CDR3 extends over 15 amino acids. In DNA, the CDR3 is TGTGCCAGCAGCCAACCGGGACAGGGGAACTATGGCTACACCTTC. It codes for CASSQPGQGNYGYTF.

The chain combines TRBV7-2 with TRBJ2-1; TRBD2 matches at 10 bases. From germline, CDR1 is SGHTA and CDR2 FQGNSA. The CDR3 length is 16 residues. V shed 5 bases, J shed 8 bases, and the junction held 12 bases outside the gene matches. The CDR3 DNA reads as TGTGCCAGCAGCGGGGCCCCTAGCGGGGGTCGGGATGAGCAGTTCTTC. Its translation: CASSGAPSGGRDEQFF.

The chain employs TRBV4-2 and TRBJ2-5; 7 nucleotides align to TRBD1. The length of the CDR3 is 15 residues. The germline V gene has CDR1 LGHNA and CDR2 YNFKEQ. Trimming at V came to 0 bases and at J to 5 bases, leaving 6 bases not matched to a gene. The CDR3 region has the DNA TGTGCCAGCAGCCAAGAAACAGGGGCGGTTGAGACCCAGTACTTC. It specifies CASSQETGAVETQYF.

About this clonotype itself: At one end the junction does not follow the germline gene, possibly because of a read error. The V and J genes are TRBV27 and TRBJ2-6; D possibly corresponds to TRBD1 (5 bases). CDR3 length: 19 amino acids. Per germline, CDR1 MNHEY and CDR2 SMNVEV (reference sequence). The CDR3 sequence is CASSAPPGWGTSGANVPTF. CDR3 nucleotide sequence: TGTGCCAGCAGTGCCCCCCCAGGGTGGGGAACCTCTGGGGCCAACGTCCCGACTTTC.

This clonotype was counted once. Given a much more abundant clone one base away, this may be a read error. This chain joins TRBV3-1 and TRBJ1-2; D might be TRBD1 (6 bases). V lost 1 base to trimming and J lost 7 bases, with 13 bases between them. This CDR3 contains 14 residues. Germline V gives CDR1 LGHDT, CDR2 YNNKEL (reference sequence). In DNA form, the CDR3 reads TGTGCCAGCAGCCAAGTAGGGTTGGGGGCTGGCTACACCTTC. This sequence encodes CASSQVGLGAGYTF.

This clonotype was observed a single time. The rearrangement links TRBV5-1 to TRBJ2-5, with TRBD1 as a possible D gene (6 bases). The J call may be faulty, since TRBJ2-7 better matches the DNA end. Germline lookup yields CDR1 SGHRS and CDR2 YFSETQ. The CDR3 totals 13 residues. In nucleotides, the CDR3 is TGCGCCAGCAGCTTTACAGGGTTTCGCGAGCAGTACTTC. The encoded protein is CASSFTGFREQYF.

This clonotype has more than one count but fewer than ten. The CDR3: CASSQESGGADEQYF. The CDR3 DNA reads TGCGCCAGCAGCCAAGAAAGCGGGGGGGCAGACGAGCAGTACTTC. The chain employs TRBV4-3 and TRBJ2-7; 10 positions match TRBD2. The germline V gene encodes CDR1 LGHNA and CDR2 YSLEER. The V gene end was trimmed by 0 bases and the J gene end by 5 bases; junction bases not matched to a gene: 4. This CDR3 has 15 residues.

This clonotype was recorded at least ten times. The rearrangement uses TRBV20-1 and TRBJ2-7; no clear D gene. Germline assignment: CDR1 DFQATT and CDR2 SNEGSKA (reference sequence). The V end was cut by 6 bases, the J end by 6 bases, with 15 bases between. The CDR3 is 12 amino acids. The CDR3 bases are TGCAGTGCACTCGCTAGAGCGCGCGAGCAGTACTTC. Translated, it gives CSALARAREQYF.

This chain joins TRBV3-1 and TRBJ1-4; TRBD1 aligns across 9 bases. The CDR3 is 14 amino acids. V was pared by 6 bases and J by 10 bases, with 9 bases of the junction left unmatched. Germline V CDR1 and CDR2: LGHDT, YNNKEL (reference sequence). The CDR3 reads CASRGTGSLGKLFF. As DNA, the CDR3 is TGTGCCAGCAGAGGGACAGGGAGTCTTGGAAAACTGTTTTTT.

This clonotype has only one observation. An end of the junction differs from the germline gene, which may be a read error. The J gene is TRBJ2-4, the V gene TRBV7-9; no reliable D call. There are 15 residues in the CDR3. Per the germline V gene, CDR1 is SEHNR and CDR2 is FQNEAQ (reference sequence). The CDR3 protein is CASSSWTSAKNIQYF. The CDR3 DNA reads as TGTGCCAGCAGCTCCTGGACCTCAGCCAAAAACATCCAGTACTTC.

The rearrangement uses TRBV28 and TRBJ2-1, with D possibly being TRBD2 (5 bases). Trimming removed 5 bases at V and 2 bases at J, with 13 bases between. The CDR3 loop spans 15 amino acids. Germline V gene lookup returns CDR1 MDHEN and CDR2 SYDVKM. In nucleotides, the CDR3 is TGTGCCAGCAGTGAGGGTGGTAAAGCCTACAATGAGCAGTTCTTC. This translates into CASSEGGKAYNEQFF.

The chain is built from TRBV9 and TRBJ2-3, with D perhaps being TRBD1 or TRBD2 (6 bases each). The V end lost 4 bases, the J end lost 0 bases, and 15 bases lay between the germline ends. This CDR3 is 16 amino acids long. Germline loops: CDR1 SGDLS, CDR2 YYNGEE. CDR3 bases: TGTGCCAGCAGCCCTTTTAGGGGGGTCAGCACAGATACGCAGTATTTT. This codes for CASSPFRGVSTDTQYF.

The V gene is TRBV6-2 or TRBV6-3, the J gene TRBJ1-1; no clear D. This CDR3 comprises 15 residues. The V gene lost 6 bases and the J gene lost 3 bases, with 17 bases spanning the gap. CDR1 and CDR2 (germline): MNHEY, SVGEGT. The CDR3 protein is CASSTSGRADTEAFF. For the CDR3, the DNA is TGTGCCAGCAGCACTTCCGGGAGGGCGGACACTGAAGCTTTCTTT.

The rearrangement uses TRBV6-6 and TRBJ1-1, with D possibly being TRBD1 (6 bases). Germline V gene lookup returns CDR1 MNHNY and CDR2 SVGAGI (reference sequence). The ends were cut back, 4 bases at V and 1 base at J, with 13 bases in the middle. The CDR3 is 15 amino acids. The CDR3 DNA reads as TGTGCCAGCAGTTCCCCGGACAGTGCGAACACTGAAGCTTTCTTT. It specifies CASSSPDSANTEAFF.

The rearrangement uses TRBV27 and TRBJ2-1; D unclear. Trimming removed 7 bases from V and 5 bases from J, with 12 bases in between. Germline values: CDR1 MNHEY, CDR2 SMNVEV (reference sequence). CDR3 length: 13 amino acids. For the CDR3, the DNA is TGTGCCAGCACTCTCGGCAGAAACAATGAGCAGTTCTTC. It specifies CASTLGRNNEQFF.

On this clonotype: This may stem from a read error, because a much larger clone lies one nucleotide away. The chain carries TRBV2 and TRBJ1-4; the match to TRBD1 covers 7 bases. The CDR3 is made up of 14 amino acids. The germline V gene encodes CDR1 SNHLY and CDR2 FYNNEI. CDR3 protein: CASRRDSSNEKPFF. DNA for the CDR3: TGTGCCAGCAGGCGGGACAGCTCTAATGAAAAACCGTTTTTT. The full variable domain, in which reference TRBV2 and TRBJ1-4 provide the parts outside the CDR3, is EPEVTQTPSHQVTQMGQEVILRCVPISNHLYFYWYRQILGQKVEFLVSFYNNEISEKSEIFDDQFSVERPDGSNFTLKIRSTKLEDSAMYFCASRRDSSNEKPFFGSGTQLSVL.